This entry lists 17 T cell receptor beta chains sequenced from one sample in a study of blood T cell repertoires in COVID-19. Assay used: immunoSEQ multiplex PCR; TCRdb lists only in-frame clones, some missing. The sample carries 200,000 to 250,000 clones, around 87% recorded once. The specimen sequenced was PBMCs or T cells enriched from blood (not recorded which). These TCRs come from a young man who had been exposed to COVID-19.

The chain links TRBV2 to TRBJ2-6, with no clear D. Germline-derived CDR1 and CDR2 are SNHLY and FYNNEI. Trimming pared 7 bases from V and 1 base from J, leaving 2 bases between. The CDR3 spans 12 residues. CDR3 protein: CASISGANVLTF. The CDR3 DNA reads as TGTGCCAGCATATCTGGGGCCAACGTCCTGACTTTC.

The chain links TRBV14 to TRBJ2-5, with 11 bases aligning to TRBD2. The CDR3 is 17 amino acids. Germline V CDR1 and CDR2: SGHDN, FVKESK. The trim removed 4 bases at V and 3 bases at J, leaving 10 bases unmatched. The CDR3 DNA reads TGTGCCAGCAGCCCAGGCGGTTCACTAGCGGGGGAAGAGACCCAGTACTTC. It specifies CASSPGGSLAGEETQYF.

The chain combines TRBV4-2 with TRBJ2-2; TRBD1 is a possible D gene (6 bases). CDR1 is LGHNA, CDR2 YNFKEQ, per germline. The CDR3 extends over 15 amino acids. V was cut by 0 bases and J by 4 bases, with 9 bases left in between. CDR3 sequence reads: CASSQDGTTTGELFF. CDR3 coding DNA: TGTGCCAGCAGCCAAGATGGGACAACCACCGGGGAGCTGTTTTTT.

The chain joins TRBV7-8 to TRBJ1-1, with D tentatively TRBD1 (6 bases). Germline values: CDR1 SGHVS, CDR2 FQNEAQ. The CDR3 is 15 amino acids. V was cut by 3 bases and J by 6 bases, with 17 bases left in between. CDR3 coding DNA: TGTGCCAGCAGCTTGGGCCTCCAGGGGAAACCTGAAGCTTTCTTT. It codes for CASSLGLQGKPEAFF. The full variable domain, its missing parts supplied by reference TRBV7-8 and TRBJ1-1, is GAGVSQSPRYKVAKRGQDVALRCDPISGHVSLFWYQQALGQGPEFLTYFQNEAQLDKSGLPSDRFFAERPEGSVSTLKIQRTQQEDSAVYLCASSLGLQGKPEAFFGQGTRLTVV.

The CDR3 DNA reads as TGCGCCAGCAGCCTTCCCGGGACAGGGAACACTGAAGCTTTCTTT. Translating it yields CASSLPGTGNTEAFF. The chain recombines TRBV5-1 with TRBJ1-1; 8 bases match TRBD1. The CDR3 covers 15 residues. CDR1 is SGHRS and CDR2 is YFSETQ in the germline V gene. Trimming removed 4 bases from V and 1 base from J; junction bases left unmatched: 6.

The CDR3 here is CASSFGWGGEAFF. The DNA of the CDR3 is TGTGCCAGCAGCTTTGGGTGGGGAGGTGAAGCTTTCTTT. V usage is TRBV11-2 and J usage is TRBJ1-1; D gene unclear. Germline V CDR1 and CDR2: SGHAT, FQNNGV. Trimming cost V 3 bases and J 7 bases, with 12 bases left between them. There are 13 residues in the CDR3.

The gene calls are TRBV2 and TRBJ2-3, with 11 bases matching TRBD2. There are 16 residues in the CDR3. J gave up 9 bases and V 8 bases, and 16 bases lay outside the gene matches. CDR1 SNHLY and CDR2 FYNNEI come from the germline V gene. The CDR3 here is CASASTRLAGNPTQYF. The CDR3 nucleotides read TGTGCCAGCGCCAGTACCCGACTAGCGGGGAATCCCACGCAGTATTTT.

The chain combines TRBV2 with TRBJ1-1; TRBD1 matches 9 bases. The CDR3 length is 15 residues. Germline V gene sequence: CDR1 SNHLY, CDR2 FYNNEI. Germline trimming cut 6 bases from V and 1 base from J; bases unmatched to any gene: 6. This chain's CDR3 is CASRNRGRGNTEAFF. The CDR3 DNA sequence: TGTGCCAGCAGGAACAGGGGGCGTGGGAACACTGAAGCTTTCTTT.

V and J are TRBV4-1 and TRBJ1-4; a weak D match, TRBD1 (6 bases). The V end lost 0 bases, the J end lost 6 bases, and 11 bases lay between the germline ends. The CDR3 sequence is 15 residues long. The germline gives CDR1 MGHRA, CDR2 YSYEKL. The DNA of the CDR3 is TGCGCCAGCAGCCAAGATGGGAGGGGGGATGAAAAACTGTTTTTT. Translating gives CASSQDGRGDEKLFF.

V and J are TRBV6-5 and TRBJ2-7, with TRBD1 matching over 8 bases. CDR1 is MNHEY, CDR2 SVGAGI, per germline. The ends lost 6 bases at V and 5 bases at J; junction bases unmatched: 9. This CDR3 is 14 amino acids long. As DNA, the CDR3 is TGTGCCAGCAGGCCCGTGGACAGGGTTAACGAGCAGTACTTC. This gives the protein CASRPVDRVNEQYF.

The rearrangement joins TRBV4-1 to TRBJ1-1; D perhaps matches TRBD1 (5 bases). CDR1 is MGHRA, CDR2 YSYEKL, per germline. The CDR3 consists of 15 residues. V lost 2 bases, J lost 3 bases, and 13 bases lay in between. Here the CDR3 DNA reads TGCGCCAGCAGCCAACTGGGGCGGGGTCACACTGAAGCTTTCTTT. Its protein is CASSQLGRGHTEAFF.

This chain connects TRBV9 to TRBJ2-7, with 7 positions matching TRBD1. The V and J ends lost 0 bases and 5 bases, in that order; junction bases with no gene match: 8. The CDR3 has 15 amino acids. Germline CDR1 is SGDLS and CDR2 is YYNGEE. Written as DNA, the CDR3 is TGTGCCAGCAGCGTAGAGAGGGGGCTCCCCGACGAGCAGTACTTC. Translation gives CASSVERGLPDEQYF.

The V call is TRBV6-5, the J call TRBJ1-2; the match to TRBD1 covers 8 bases. The CDR3 totals 14 residues. Germline V CDR1 and CDR2: MNHEY, SVGAGI. The junction had 7 bases not matched to a gene; V was cut back by 6 bases and J by 4 bases. CDR3 protein: CASRGDRRSYGYTF. DNA of the CDR3: TGTGCCAGCAGGGGGGACAGGAGGTCCTATGGCTACACCTTC.

The genes are TRBV4-2 and TRBJ1-2; D is perhaps TRBD1 (5 bases). The CDR3 totals 15 residues. Looked up from germline, CDR1 is LGHNA and CDR2 is YNFKEQ. Trimming took off 3 bases at V and 3 bases at J, with 14 bases between the two ends. The DNA for the CDR3 is TGTGCCAGCAGCCAGGGTTCAGGGCTCGACTATGGCTACACCTTC. Its translation: CASSQGSGLDYGYTF.

This chain connects TRBV2 to TRBJ1-3; D may be TRBD1 (6 bases). Germline V CDR1 and CDR2: SNHLY, FYNNEI. The ends were cut back, 8 bases at V and 4 bases at J, with 15 bases in the middle. The CDR3 loop spans 14 amino acids. The CDR3 nucleotides are TGTGCCAGCGTTAAGGGGGAGACCGGAAACACCATATATTTT. This translates into CASVKGETGNTIYF.

This sequence joins TRBV4-1 and TRBJ2-3, with 10 bases that match TRBD1. The CDR3 extends over 14 amino acids. Germline loops: CDR1 MGHRA, CDR2 YSYEKL. Trimming took 4 bases from V and 3 from J; bases not matched to a gene: 1. The CDR3 DNA follows: TGCGCCAGCAGCCCGGGACAGGGGACAGATACGCAGTATTTT. It codes for CASSPGQGTDTQYF.

The chain employs TRBV2 and TRBJ1-2; the D gene is possibly TRBD1 (5 bases). Germline-derived CDR1 and CDR2 are SNHLY and FYNNEI. This CDR3 has 15 amino acids. Trimming took off 0 bases at V and 4 bases at J, with 12 bases between the two ends. This CDR3 reads CASSEAPQGIYGYTF. CDR3 sequence (DNA): TGTGCCAGCAGTGAAGCGCCCCAGGGTATCTATGGCTACACCTTC.